The next 6 T cell receptor beta chains were all read from a single sample in a study of CD8+ T cells in alopecia areata. Following extraction, RNA underwent reverse transcription to cDNA, which served as the sequencing template. Clones were read by immunoSEQ multiplex PCR, and TCRdb kept only the in-frame ones, dropping some. The repertoire has 90,000 to 150,000 clones, less than 70% of them found once; the top ten carry around 2.7%. The sequencing input was CD4+ T cells sorted from blood. The receptor set was obtained from a human donor in good health.

The chain recombines TRBV5-1 with TRBJ2-1; weak D call: TRBD1 (6 bases). V was clipped by 0 bases and J by 11 bases, with 12 bases between them. The CDR3 contains 13 residues. Germline V lookup: CDR1 SGHRS, CDR2 YFSETQ. The CDR3 spells CASSLGPTGKQFF. CDR3 coding DNA: TGCGCCAGCAGCTTGGGTCCTACAGGGAAGCAGTTCTTC.

The chain combines TRBV2 with TRBJ2-1, with D perhaps given as TRBD1 or TRBD2 (5 bases each). With 6 bases removed from V and 1 base from J, the gap between germline ends came to 10 bases. This CDR3 region has 14 residues. CDR1 is SNHLY and CDR2 is FYNNEI in the germline V gene. In nucleotides, the CDR3 is TGTGCCAGCAGGGAGAGGGGTTCCTACAATGAGCAGTTCTTC. Protein product: CASRERGSYNEQFF.

This rearrangement joins TRBV29-1 to TRBJ2-1; D uncertain. The V end lost 3 bases, the J end lost 1 base, and 10 bases lay between the germline ends. There are 14 residues in the CDR3. Looked up from germline, CDR1 is SQVTM and CDR2 is ANQGSEA. CDR3 protein: CSVEDALSYNEQFF. For the CDR3, the DNA is TGCAGCGTTGAGGATGCGCTATCCTACAATGAGCAGTTCTTC.

This chain connects TRBV29-1 to TRBJ2-3; TRBD2 might be the D (6 bases). V lost 6 bases and J 0 bases, leaving 13 bases between the germline ends. The CDR3 has 14 residues. Germline lookup yields CDR1 SQVTM and CDR2 ANQGSEA. CDR3 sequence reads: CSVPGLISTDTQYF. DNA for the CDR3: TGCAGCGTACCGGGACTGATTAGCACAGATACGCAGTATTTT.

This chain links TRBV6-7 with TRBJ1-5; a weak D match, TRBD1 (5 bases). TRBV6-7 is known as an ORF, though its function is uncertain. V shed 9 bases and J shed 3 bases, with 15 bases lying between them. The CDR3 totals 14 residues. This chain's CDR3 is CARIQGIANQPQHF. The CDR3 DNA reads as TGTGCCAGGATTCAGGGAATTGCCAATCAGCCCCAGCATTTT.

CDR3 in amino acids: CASSEPTTNYGYTF. In DNA, the CDR3 is TGTGCCAGCAGTGAACCCACAACTAACTATGGCTACACCTTC. The rearrangement links TRBV2 to TRBJ1-2; D gene unclear. Germline V lookup: CDR1 SNHLY, CDR2 FYNNEI. This CDR3 contains 14 residues. Deletions cut 2 bases from V and 0 bases from J, with 7 bases between.